Listed below are T cell receptor beta chains from one sample, sequenced in a study of identical twins. MiXCR, applied by TCRdb to the 5' RACE reads, yields one record per CDR3 protein. This table has under 300,000 distinct CDR3 sequences, about 13% appearing once. The sample also formed part of further work on yellow fever vaccine responses in identical twins.

Sequencing was performed on memory (CD45RO+) T cells sorted from blood. The receptor source for this set is a woman aged 18-30 years in good health. Each CDR3 is given with its conserved first and last residue. A D gene is named only where the DNA matches it firmly. Clone size is stated in some rows and not others, as once, few, many or a class when expanded.

v_call: TRBV20-1
j_call: TRBJ2-1
clone_size: NA
d_call: TRBD2
cdr3_aa: CSARGLAGEDEQFF
cdr3_nt: TGCAGTGCTAGAGGGCTAGCGGGGGAGGATGAGCAGTTCTTC

v_call: TRBV6-1
j_call: TRBJ1-1
clone_size: few
d_call: TRBD1
cdr3_aa: CASSVDRGGGTEAFF
cdr3_nt: TGTGCCAGCAGCGTCGACAGGGGCGGCGGGACTGAAGCTTTCTTT

v_call: TRBV5-1
j_call: TRBJ1-2
clone_size: NA
d_call: NA
cdr3_aa: CASSLESVSGYTF
cdr3_nt: TGCGCCAGCAGCTTGGAGTCAGTCTCTGGCTACACCTTC

v_call: TRBV5-6
j_call: TRBJ2-2
clone_size: NA
d_call: NA
cdr3_aa: CASSLYTAVEELFF
cdr3_nt: TGTGCCAGCAGCTTGTATACAGCCGTCGAGGAGCTGTTTTTT

v_call: TRBV5-1
j_call: TRBJ1-5
clone_size: many
d_call: TRBD1
cdr3_aa: CASSLEGAMNQPQHF
cdr3_nt: TGCGCCAGCAGCTTGGAGGGGGCGATGAATCAGCCCCAGCATTTT

v_call: TRBV15
j_call: TRBJ2-5
clone_size: NA
d_call: NA
cdr3_aa: CATSRARQETQYF
cdr3_nt: TGTGCCACCAGCAGAGCCAGACAAGAGACCCAGTACTTC

v_call: TRBV27
j_call: TRBJ2-5
clone_size: few
d_call: TRBD1
cdr3_aa: CASSGGAFQETQYF
cdr3_nt: TGTGCCAGCTCAGGGGGCGCTTTCCAAGAGACCCAGTACTTC

v_call: TRBV6-2/TRBV6-3
j_call: TRBJ2-1
clone_size: many
d_call: NA
cdr3_aa: CDLVASFPEQFF
cdr3_nt: TGTGATCTGGTGGCTAGCTTCCCTGAGCAGTTCTTC

v_call: TRBV5-1
j_call: TRBJ2-2
clone_size: many
d_call: NA
cdr3_aa: CASSPGQNTGELFF
cdr3_nt: TGCGCCAGCAGCCCGGGACAGAACACCGGGGAGCTGTTTTTT

v_call: TRBV7-9
j_call: TRBJ1-6
clone_size: few
d_call: NA
cdr3_aa: CASSLSDGDSPLHF
cdr3_nt: TGTGCCAGCAGCCTCTCGGACGGAGATTCACCCCTCCACTTT

v_call: TRBV12-3/TRBV12-4
j_call: TRBJ2-1
clone_size: many
d_call: NA
cdr3_aa: CASSPEDREQFF
cdr3_nt: TGTGCCAGCAGTCCCGAGGATCGTGAGCAGTTCTTC

v_call: TRBV6-2/TRBV6-3
j_call: TRBJ2-7
clone_size: many
d_call: NA
cdr3_aa: CASSYSTASYEQYF
cdr3_nt: TGTGCCAGCAGTTACTCTACAGCTTCCTACGAGCAGTACTTC

v_call: TRBV5-1
j_call: TRBJ2-7
clone_size: NA
d_call: TRBD1
cdr3_aa: CASSLAGTGHEQYF
cdr3_nt: TGCGCCAGCAGCTTGGCGGGGACAGGCCACGAGCAGTACTTC

v_call: TRBV20-1
j_call: TRBJ2-3
clone_size: many
d_call: NA
cdr3_aa: CSAARGTSTDTQYF
cdr3_nt: TGCAGTGCCGCACGGGGGACTAGCACAGATACGCAGTATTTT

v_call: TRBV27
j_call: TRBJ2-7
clone_size: NA
d_call: NA
cdr3_aa: CASSYSPGSAYEQYF
cdr3_nt: TGTGCCAGCAGTTATTCACCCGGTAGCGCCTACGAGCAGTACTTC

v_call: TRBV7-9
j_call: TRBJ1-1
clone_size: NA
d_call: TRBD1
cdr3_aa: CASSGRQGANTEAFF
cdr3_nt: TGTGCCAGCAGCGGACGACAGGGGGCGAACACTGAAGCTTTCTTT

v_call: TRBV18
j_call: TRBJ2-7
clone_size: few
d_call: TRBD1
cdr3_aa: CASSPRDSYEQYF
cdr3_nt: TGTGCCAGCTCACCCCGGGACAGCTACGAGCAGTACTTC

v_call: TRBV20-1
j_call: TRBJ2-3
clone_size: NA
d_call: TRBD2
cdr3_aa: CSAREVRGGGGDTQYF
cdr3_nt: TGCAGTGCTAGAGAAGTGCGCGGGGGCGGGGGGGATACGCAGTATTTT

v_call: TRBV6-1
j_call: TRBJ2-7
clone_size: NA
d_call: NA
cdr3_aa: CASSERDGSYEQYF
cdr3_nt: TGTGCCAGCAGTGAAAGGGACGGCTCCTACGAGCAGTACTTC

v_call: TRBV15
j_call: TRBJ2-5
clone_size: NA
d_call: NA
cdr3_aa: CATSRGPETQYF
cdr3_nt: TGTGCCACCAGCAGAGGACCAGAGACCCAGTACTTC

v_call: TRBV6-1
j_call: TRBJ1-6
clone_size: few
d_call: TRBD1
cdr3_aa: CASRSQGADSPLHF
cdr3_nt: TGTGCCAGCAGATCACAGGGGGCGGATTCACCCCTCCACTTT

v_call: TRBV6-2/TRBV6-3
j_call: TRBJ2-2
clone_size: once
d_call: NA
cdr3_aa: CASRPPTGELFF
cdr3_nt: TGTGCCAGCAGACCCCCCACCGGGGAGCTGTTTTTT

v_call: TRBV6-4
j_call: TRBJ2-5
clone_size: once
d_call: NA
cdr3_aa: CASSEHGVGVRETQYF
cdr3_nt: TGTGCCAGCAGTGAACACGGCGTGGGGGTCCGAGAGACCCAGTACTTC

v_call: TRBV11-2
j_call: TRBJ1-1
clone_size: many
d_call: NA
cdr3_aa: CASSLDMDSTEAFF
cdr3_nt: TGTGCCAGCAGCTTAGATATGGACAGCACTGAAGCTTTCTTT

v_call: TRBV6-2/TRBV6-3
j_call: TRBJ2-6
clone_size: NA
d_call: NA
cdr3_aa: CASSDGANVLTF
cdr3_nt: TGTGCCAGCAGTGACGGGGCCAACGTCCTGACTTTC

v_call: TRBV14
j_call: TRBJ1-1
clone_size: few
d_call: TRBD1
cdr3_aa: CASSRTGGATEAFF
cdr3_nt: TGTGCCAGCAGCAGGACAGGTGGGGCCACTGAAGCTTTCTTT

v_call: TRBV30
j_call: TRBJ2-7
clone_size: NA
d_call: TRBD1
cdr3_aa: CAWSTTGAYEQYF
cdr3_nt: TGTGCCTGGAGTACGACAGGGGCGTACGAGCAGTACTTC

v_call: TRBV30
j_call: TRBJ1-5
clone_size: few
d_call: TRBD1
cdr3_aa: CAWSVRTGVGQPQHF
cdr3_nt: TGTGCCTGGAGTGTAAGGACAGGGGTAGGGCAGCCCCAGCATTTT

v_call: TRBV14
j_call: TRBJ2-7
clone_size: NA
d_call: NA
cdr3_aa: CASSQDRVGYEQYF
cdr3_nt: TGTGCCAGCAGCCAAGATCGCGTCGGGTACGAGCAGTACTTC

v_call: TRBV12-3/TRBV12-4
j_call: TRBJ2-1
clone_size: NA
d_call: NA
cdr3_aa: CASSSSVGTVNYNEQFF
cdr3_nt: NA

v_call: TRBV19
j_call: TRBJ2-2
clone_size: NA
d_call: NA
cdr3_aa: CASTRLTTGELFF
cdr3_nt: TGTGCCAGTACCCGATTAACCACCGGGGAGCTGTTTTTT

v_call: TRBV10-3
j_call: TRBJ2-1
clone_size: few
d_call: TRBD1
cdr3_aa: CAISGPGQGGNEQFF
cdr3_nt: TGTGCCATCAGTGGCCCGGGACAGGGAGGGAATGAGCAGTTCTTC

v_call: TRBV7-9
j_call: TRBJ2-2
clone_size: NA
d_call: NA
cdr3_aa: CASSLGMDTGELFF
cdr3_nt: TGTGCCAGCAGCCTCGGGATGGACACCGGGGAGCTGTTTTTT

v_call: TRBV3-1
j_call: TRBJ2-7
clone_size: few
d_call: NA
cdr3_aa: CASSREAYEQYF
cdr3_nt: TGTGCCAGCAGCCGCGAGGCCTACGAGCAGTACTTC

v_call: TRBV5-1
j_call: TRBJ2-5
clone_size: NA
d_call: TRBD2
cdr3_aa: CASTRSGSSGGWETQYF
cdr3_nt: TGCGCCAGCACCCGAAGCGGCTCTAGCGGGGGTTGGGAGACCCAGTACTTC

v_call: TRBV9
j_call: TRBJ2-5
clone_size: few
d_call: NA
cdr3_aa: CASSVEDRFPETQYF
cdr3_nt: TGTGCCAGCAGCGTAGAGGATCGGTTTCCGGAGACCCAGTACTTC

v_call: TRBV10-3
j_call: TRBJ2-3
clone_size: NA
d_call: TRBD2
cdr3_aa: CAISWTSPPDTQYF
cdr3_nt: TGTGCCATCAGCTGGACTAGCCCCCCAGATACGCAGTATTTT

v_call: TRBV20-1
j_call: TRBJ2-3
clone_size: NA
d_call: NA
cdr3_aa: CSARAWSSVDTQYF
cdr3_nt: TGCAGTGCTAGAGCTTGGAGCAGCGTCGATACGCAGTATTTT